These 24 T cell receptor beta chains originate from one sample sequenced in a study of blood T cell repertoires in COVID-19. The method was immunoSEQ multiplex PCR; TCRdb's version includes in-frame clones alone and lacks a portion of them. Of fewer than 200,000 clones listed, 76% were seen once; the top ten hold roughly 8.7%. What was sequenced was peripheral blood. All receptors derive from a woman aged 50 to 60 with active or convalescent COVID-19.

This chain joins TRBV3-1 (or the pseudogene TRBV3-2) and TRBJ1-1; no clear D gene. V lost 1 base and J lost 3, with 12 bases in between. Germline CDR1 and CDR2: LGHDT and YNNKEL (reference sequence). The CDR3 is 15 amino acids. CDR3 loop: CASSQGALVDTEAFF. In DNA, the CDR3 is TGTGCCAGCAGCCAAGGAGCCCTCGTGGACACTGAAGCTTTCTTT.

The V call is TRBV4-3, the J call TRBJ2-3; 7 bases are shared with TRBD2. J was trimmed by 2 bases and V by 0 bases; bases with no gene match: 8. Per the germline V gene, CDR1 is LGHNA and CDR2 is YSLEER. There are 17 residues in the CDR3. The chain's CDR3 is CASSQDLTSASTDTQYF. The DNA for the CDR3 is TGCGCCAGCAGCCAAGATCTAACTAGCGCATCCACAGATACGCAGTATTTT.

The chain links TRBV5-6 to TRBJ2-2, with D unresolved. The V and J ends lost 1 base and 6 bases respectively, with 13 bases between them. This CDR3 is built from 15 residues. Germline assignment: CDR1 SGHDT and CDR2 YYEEEE. The CDR3 region has the DNA TGTGCCAGCAGCTTGCTTCACCCCCCGGCCGGGGAGCTGTTTTTT. This gives the protein CASSLLHPPAGELFF.

The chain's CDR3 is CASERTGNTGELFF. DNA of the CDR3: TGTGCCAGCGAAAGGACAGGAAACACCGGGGAGCTGTTTTTT. The chain is built from TRBV18 and TRBJ2-2, with 7 bases matching TRBD1. From germline, CDR1 is KGHSH and CDR2 LQKENI. Trimming removed 8 bases from V and 2 bases from J; junction bases left unmatched: 5. The CDR3 loop spans 14 amino acids.

The J gene is TRBJ2-7, the V gene TRBV6-2 or TRBV6-3; unclear D gene. CDR3 size: 12 residues. CDR1 and CDR2 from the germline V gene are MNHEY and SVGEGT. Trimming cost V 4 bases and J 2 bases, with 6 bases left between them. The DNA of the CDR3 is TGTGCCAGCAGTTCCCTCGCCTACGAGCAGTACTTC. Protein: CASSSLAYEQYF.

The chain combines TRBV3-1 (or the pseudogene TRBV3-2) with TRBJ1-1; no reliable D call. With 5 bases removed from V and 1 base from J, the gap between germline ends came to 11 bases. Germline V lookup: CDR1 LGHDT, CDR2 YNNKEL (reference sequence). CDR3 length equals 14 residues. The CDR3 bases are TGTGCCAGCAGCGCGGCCCGAGCGAACACTGAAGCTTTCTTT. Encoded protein: CASSAARANTEAFF.

This chain uses TRBV7-8 with TRBJ1-5; D ambiguous. Trimming took 5 bases from V and 6 from J, leaving 17 bases between them. Germline lookup yields CDR1 SGHVS and CDR2 FQNEAQ. The CDR3 length is 15 residues. The CDR3 DNA follows: TGTGCCAGCAGCGCCGTAGGGAGTATGGGTCAGCCCCAGCATTTT. Protein product: CASSAVGSMGQPQHF.

This clone was observed once. This rearrangement joins TRBV5-4 to TRBJ2-2, with TRBD1 matching 9 bases. The trim removed 3 bases at V and 5 bases at J, leaving 8 bases unmatched. The germline V gene has CDR1 SGHNT and CDR2 YYREEE (reference sequence). The CDR3 totals 16 residues. The CDR3: CASSSGIGTGTGELFF. CDR3 sequence (DNA): TGTGCCAGCAGCTCGGGGATTGGGACAGGGACCGGGGAGCTGTTTTTT. Using reference TRBV5-4 and TRBJ2-2 for the parts outside the CDR3, the full variable domain is ETGVTQSPTHLIKTRGQQVTLRCSSQSGHNTVSWYQQALGQGPQFIFQYYREEENGRGNFPPRFSGLQFPNYSSELNVNALELDDSALYLCASSSGIGTGTGELFFGEGSRLTVL.

The chain couples TRBV9 to TRBJ1-1, with 8 bases identical to TRBD1. With V trimmed by 0 bases and J by 8 bases, 3 bases remained unmatched. Germline CDR1 SGDLS, CDR2 YYNGEE. This CDR3 is built from 13 residues. For the CDR3, the DNA is TGTGCCAGCAGCGTAGTAGGGGACAGGGAAGCTTTCTTT. Translated, it gives CASSVVGDREAFF. Using reference TRBV9 and TRBJ1-1 for the parts outside the CDR3, the full variable domain is DSGVTQTPKHLITATGQRVTLRCSPRSGDLSVYWYQQSLDQGLQFLIQYYNGEERAKGNILERFSAQQFPDLHSELNLSSLELGDSALYFCASSVVGDREAFFGQGTRLTVV.

The DNA of the CDR3 is TGTGCCAGCAGCTTAGACGGCAGGATCGAATCACCCCTCCACTTT. This gives the protein CASSLDGRIESPLHF. This chain joins TRBV7-8 and TRBJ1-6, with unresolved D. CDR3 length: 15 amino acids. Germline CDR1 SGHVS, CDR2 FQNEAQ. V lost 1 base to trimming and J lost 10 bases, with 14 bases between them.

V usage is TRBV4-3 and J usage is TRBJ2-2; 7 bases match TRBD1. V trimming: 0 bases; J trimming: 0 bases; junction bases outside the gene matches: 4. Germline-derived CDR1 and CDR2 are LGHNA and YSLEER. There are 17 residues in the CDR3. The DNA for the CDR3 is TGCGCCAGCAGCCAAGATCCGGGACAGTCGAACACCGGGGAGCTGTTTTTT. Encoded protein: CASSQDPGQSNTGELFF.

The chain's CDR3 is CASSLGGGGWQPQHF. The CDR3 DNA reads as TGTGCCAGCAGTTTAGGGGGGGGCGGATGGCAGCCCCAGCATTTT. The chain carries TRBV28 and TRBJ1-5; possible D gene TRBD1, 6 bases. Germline V gene sequence: CDR1 MDHEN, CDR2 SYDVKM. This CDR3 spans 15 amino acids. Between the trimmed V and J ends, which lost 2 bases and 7 bases, there was a span of 15 bases.

This clone came up once. The chain couples TRBV30 to TRBJ1-1; maybe TRBD1 (5 bases). CDR1 is GTSNPN, CDR2 SVGIG, per germline (reference sequence). CDR3 size: 14 residues. Trimming took off 5 bases at V and 1 base at J, with 14 bases between the two ends. The CDR3 reads CAWDPGQGNTEAFF. As DNA, the CDR3 is TGTGCCTGGGACCCCGGGCAGGGGAACACTGAAGCTTTCTTT.

This clone was found many times. Other DNA sequences from this sample encode an identical CDR3 as well. The CDR3 spells CASSQETLYNEQFF. The CDR3 nucleotides read TGTGCCAGCAGCCAAGAGACTCTTTACAATGAGCAGTTCTTC. The chain joins TRBV3-1 (or the pseudogene TRBV3-2) to TRBJ2-1; no clear D gene. The V end lost 0 bases, the J end lost 4 bases, and 7 bases lay between the germline ends. Germline assignment: CDR1 LGHDT and CDR2 YNNKEL (reference sequence). This CDR3 is 14 amino acids long.

The V call is TRBV7-3, the J call TRBJ2-2; 7 bases are shared with TRBD1. The CDR3 loop spans 14 amino acids. The V gene's germline CDR1 is SGHTA and CDR2 FQGTGA. The J segment lost 2 bases and the V segment lost 10 bases, leaving 7 bases of the junction unmatched. DNA of the CDR3: TGTGCCACCTCAGGGGGTCCCAACACCGGGGAGCTGTTTTTT. The encoded protein is CATSGGPNTGELFF.

The chain links TRBV10-3 to TRBJ2-1; 16 bases align to TRBD2. The germline CDR1 and CDR2 sequences are ENHRY and SYGVKD. The junction had 8 bases not matched to a gene; V was cut back by 6 bases and J by 6 bases. This CDR3 spans 17 amino acids. CDR3 coding DNA: TGTGCCATCAGCGCCGGGACTAGCGGGGGGGCCAGCAATGAGCAGTTCTTC. It encodes CAISAGTSGGASNEQFF.

The genes are TRBV29-1 and TRBJ1-2; TRBD1 agrees at 7 bases. Trimming removed 4 bases from V and 7 bases from J; junction bases left unmatched: 3. The CDR3 runs 11 residues. Germline loops: CDR1 SQVTM, CDR2 ANQGSEA. CDR3 nucleotides: TGCAGCGTTGGACAGGGTCGTGGCTACACCTTC. Protein product: CSVGQGRGYTF.

The chain uses TRBV6-5 and TRBJ1-2; D call uncertain. Trimming shortened V by 0 bases and J by 8 bases, and 10 bases separated the two germline ends. Germline V CDR1 and CDR2: MNHEY, SVGAGI. The CDR3 has 13 residues. This chain's CDR3 is CASSYSREGGYTF. CDR3 DNA: TGTGCCAGCAGTTACTCGAGGGAAGGCGGCTACACCTTC.

The chain recombines TRBV4-3 with TRBJ2-3; 16 bases are shared with TRBD2. This CDR3 is built from 18 residues. The trim removed 4 bases at V and 5 bases at J, leaving 9 bases unmatched. Germline V gives CDR1 LGHNA, CDR2 YSLEER. The CDR3 DNA sequence: TGCGCCAGCAGCCTAGGGACTAGCGGGGGGGGGCGACAAGATACGCAGTATTTT. Residues: CASSLGTSGGGRQDTQYF.

This chain joins TRBV28 and TRBJ2-1; 12 bases align to TRBD2. This CDR3 comprises 18 residues. Germline assignment: CDR1 MDHEN and CDR2 SYDVKM. Unmatched junction bases numbered 9, after V lost 2 bases and J lost 4 bases. The CDR3, as DNA: TGTGCCAGCAGTTTAGGACCGGGACTAGCGGGTCCATACAATGAGCAGTTCTTC. This encodes CASSLGPGLAGPYNEQFF.

The chain has TRBV29-1 and TRBJ1-4, with 7 bases lining up with TRBD1. Germline CDR1 reads SQVTM; CDR2 reads ANQGSEA. The CDR3 totals 13 residues. V dropped 7 bases and J dropped 3; count of bases not matched to a gene: 5. DNA for the CDR3: TGCAGCGCTGCGGGACAGCCTAATGAAAAACTGTTTTTT. The encoded protein is CSAAGQPNEKLFF. The variable domain in full, with the rest retrieved from reference TRBV29-1 and TRBJ1-4, is SAVISQKPSRDICQRGTSLTIQCQVDSQVTMMFWYRQQPGQSLTLIATANQGSEATYESGFVIDKFPISRPNLTFSTLTVSNMSPEDSSIYLCSAAGQPNEKLFFGSGTQLSVL.

The V gene is TRBV6-5, the J gene TRBJ1-4; 7 bases are shared with TRBD1. Trimming cost V 0 bases and J 2 bases; bases outside gene matches: 0. The CDR3 spans 15 residues. Germline V gives CDR1 MNHEY, CDR2 SVGAGI. This CDR3 is CASSYSTGTNEKLFF. DNA for the CDR3: TGTGCCAGCAGTTACTCGACAGGGACTAATGAAAAACTGTTTTTT.

The chain couples TRBV19 to TRBJ2-6; 14 nucleotides line up with TRBD2. This CDR3 region has 18 residues. J lost 0 bases, V lost 5 bases, and 3 bases had no gene match. Germline V gene sequence: CDR1 LNHDA, CDR2 SQIVND (reference sequence). This CDR3 reads CASSLGLAGVSGANVLTF. The CDR3 coding sequence is TGTGCCAGTAGTCTGGGACTAGCGGGAGTCTCTGGGGCCAACGTCCTGACTTTC.

This chain joins TRBV4-1 and TRBJ1-5, with D maybe TRBD1 (5 bases). Per germline, CDR1 MGHRA and CDR2 YSYEKL. V was shortened by 0 bases and J by 6 bases, with 15 bases between the two germline ends. The CDR3 loop spans 16 amino acids. This chain's CDR3 is CASSQESGAGVQPQHF. DNA of the CDR3: TGCGCCAGCAGCCAAGAATCAGGTGCGGGGGTTCAGCCCCAGCATTTT.